This TCR beta chain appears in the sequencing data of a study of blood T cell repertoires in COVID-19. Study at large: Samples came from the United States, Italy and Spain, spanning acute and convalescent COVID-19. T cells, B-cell-depleted T cells, or PBMCs provided the cDNA or gDNA that served as material.

In the original analysis: Amplified reference gene primers provided the basis for estimating nucleated cell counts. Repertoires were generated with immunoSEQ multiplex PCR, while TCRdb's copy carries only in-frame clones and drops some. V and J calls and clone size are copied from that table; D and trimming were computed from the DNA. In the table there are just over 40,000 clones, just under 85% of which are singletons. Trimming pared 5 bases from V and 1 base from J, leaving 8 bases between. Germline lookup yields CDR1 SNHLY and CDR2 FYNNEI. The CDR3 loop spans 14 amino acids. The chain carries TRBV2 and TRBJ2-2; no firm D call. The TCR comes from a woman between 55 and 75 years old with acute or convalescent COVID-19. Sequences were obtained from peripheral blood. CDR3 in amino acids: CASSTEGNTGELFF. The CDR3 DNA is TGTGCCAGCAGTACAGAAGGGAACACCGGGGAGCTGTTTTTT.